The rows below give T cell receptor beta chains drawn from one sample of a study of T-cell memory formation after mild COVID-19. TCRdb reanalysed the 5' RACE reads using MiXCR and keeps one entry per CDR3 protein. The sample lists a few hundred thousand distinct CDR3 sequences; more than 15% were seen once. The sample was PBMCs or a T cell subset sorted from them (not recorded which). The receptors here all came from a young man who had mild COVID-19 (a few samples of this study predate the infection). Cell type and time point are not known. Each CDR3 is given with its conserved first and last residue. Each record gives: CDR3 protein, CDR3 DNA, D gene, J gene, V gene, clone size. D genes are given only for firm matches. A clone size is listed for some rows: how often the clone was seen (once, few, many), or a class if it is expanded.

cdr3_aa: CASSQSVAIYF; cdr3_nt: TGTGCCAGCAGCCAGAGCGTGGCCATATATTTT; d_call: NA; j_call: TRBJ1-3; v_call: TRBV4-2; clone_size: few
cdr3_aa: CSVGGSYNEQFF; cdr3_nt: TGCAGCGTTGGGGGGTCCTACAATGAGCAGTTCTTC; d_call: NA; j_call: TRBJ2-1; v_call: TRBV29-1; clone_size: once
cdr3_aa: CAISESTRTEAFF; cdr3_nt: TGTGCCATCAGTGAGTCCACTAGGACTGAAGCTTTCTTT; d_call: NA; j_call: TRBJ1-1; v_call: TRBV10-3; clone_size: NA
cdr3_aa: CASSQGGADTGELFF; cdr3_nt: TGCGCCAGCAGCCAAGGGGGGGCCGACACCGGGGAGCTGTTTTTT; d_call: NA; j_call: TRBJ2-2; v_call: TRBV4-3; clone_size: few
cdr3_aa: CASSYRDGAGELFF; cdr3_nt: TGTGCCAGCAGCTACCGGGACGGCGCCGGGGAGCTGTTTTTT; d_call: NA; j_call: TRBJ2-2; v_call: TRBV7-8; clone_size: few
cdr3_aa: CASSWGQGTYEQYF; cdr3_nt: TGCGCCAGCAGCTGGGGACAGGGAACCTACGAGCAGTACTTC; d_call: TRBD1; j_call: TRBJ2-7; v_call: TRBV5-1; clone_size: NA
cdr3_aa: CASSLAGAQINSPLHF; cdr3_nt: TGTGCCAGCAGCTTAGCCGGGGCCCAAATAAATTCACCCCTCCACTTT; d_call: NA; j_call: TRBJ1-6; v_call: TRBV11-2; clone_size: NA
cdr3_aa: CASASIQGRTDTQYF; cdr3_nt: TGTGCCAGCGCGTCAATACAGGGGCGCACAGATACGCAGTATTTT; d_call: TRBD1; j_call: TRBJ2-3; v_call: TRBV28; clone_size: few
cdr3_aa: CASSLEGTGGHTQYF; cdr3_nt: TGTGCCAGCAGCTTAGAAGGGACAGGGGGCCATACGCAGTATTTT; d_call: TRBD1; j_call: TRBJ2-3; v_call: TRBV7-7; clone_size: many
cdr3_aa: CSAPLATNEQFF; cdr3_nt: TGCAGCGCCCCACTAGCAACCAATGAGCAGTTCTTC; d_call: NA; j_call: TRBJ2-1; v_call: TRBV29-1; clone_size: few